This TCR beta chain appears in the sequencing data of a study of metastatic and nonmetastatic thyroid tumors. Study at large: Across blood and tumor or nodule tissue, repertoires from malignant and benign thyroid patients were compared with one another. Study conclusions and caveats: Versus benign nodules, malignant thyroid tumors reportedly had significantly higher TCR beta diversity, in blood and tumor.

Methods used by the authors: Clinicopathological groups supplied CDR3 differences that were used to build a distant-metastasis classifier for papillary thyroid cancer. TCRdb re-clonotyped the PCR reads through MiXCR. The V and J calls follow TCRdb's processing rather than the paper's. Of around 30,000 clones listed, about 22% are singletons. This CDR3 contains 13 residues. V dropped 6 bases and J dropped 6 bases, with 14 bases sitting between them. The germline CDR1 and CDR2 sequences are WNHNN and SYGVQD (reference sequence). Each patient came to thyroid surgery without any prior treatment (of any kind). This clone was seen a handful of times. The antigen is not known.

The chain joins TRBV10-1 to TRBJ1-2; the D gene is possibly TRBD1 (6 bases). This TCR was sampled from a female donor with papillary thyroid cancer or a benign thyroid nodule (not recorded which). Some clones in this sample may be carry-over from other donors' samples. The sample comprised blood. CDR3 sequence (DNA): TGCGCCAGCAGAGGCGGGACACGCCATGGCTACACCTTC. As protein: CASRGGTRHGYTF.